This T cell receptor (beta chain) was recorded in a study of CD8+CD57+ T cells in acquired aplastic anemia. The overall study: DNA per sorted CD4+ or CD8+ sample ranged roughly 0.19 to 27.4 ug, averaging around 3.2 ug.

The CDR3 is made up of 15 amino acids. J lost 1 base, V lost 4 bases, and 7 bases had no gene match. The germline V gene encodes CDR1 SGHNT and CDR2 YYREEE (reference sequence). Whole-study results and caveats: Significance was not reached for CD8+ Simpson's diversity between patients and controls. Found in both controls and patients were 25 to 35 CD8+ CDR3 sequences.

TCR beta VDJ and CDR3 were profiled, and genomic DNA was the template. TCRdb used MiXCR to reprocess the reads, holding one entry per CDR3 protein. In the table there are fewer than 200,000 distinct CDR3 sequences, more than 45% of which are singletons. Note on this clonotype: The antigen is undetermined.

All patients picked for sequencing had shown, by flow cytometry, an expansion of CD8+CD57+ cells. The study sampled blood from patients who had received no therapy. The sample comprised sorted CD4+, CD8+, or CD8+CD57+ T cells (not recorded which) from PBMCs. The sequence derives from a human donor with aplastic anemia. The V gene is TRBV5-4, the J gene TRBJ1-1; 7 nucleotides align to TRBD1. CDR3 bases: TGTGCCAGCAGCACAGGGACAGAGTGGAACACTGAAGCTTTCTTT. Translating gives CASSTGTEWNTEAFF.